This T cell receptor beta chain came from a study of T cell clonality in common variable immunodeficiency. With respect to this clone: Its antigen remains unknown. The read terminates 3 residues ahead of where the CDR3 ends, so the germline J gene completes it.

Assay used: immunoSEQ multiplex PCR; TCRdb lists only in-frame clones, some missing. This repertoire lists tens of thousands of clones without singletons; roughly an eighth sits in the top ten. Notes on the study in general: In common variable immunodeficiency, TCR beta chains reportedly carried fewer deletions and N-nucleotide insertions.

The CDR3 contains 13 residues. V was clipped by 4 bases and J by 5 bases; unmatched bases: 6. CDR1 and CDR2 from the germline V gene are SGHRS and YFSETQ. The sequencing input was peripheral blood mononuclear cells. This rearrangement joins TRBV5-1 to TRBJ2-7; 7 bases align to TRBD1. The receptor was derived from a person aged 18 to 70 in good health. The CDR3 spells CASSLQGYNEQYF. The CDR3 DNA, read in part, is TGCGCCAGCAGCCTACAGGGGTACAACGAG. The full variable domain, completed using reference TRBV5-1 and TRBJ2-7, is KAGVTQTPRYLIKTRGQQVTLSCSPISGHRSVSWYQQTPGQGLQFLFEYFSETQRNKGNFPGRFSGRQFSNSRSEMNVSTLELGDSALYLCASSLQGYNEQYFGPGTRLTVT.